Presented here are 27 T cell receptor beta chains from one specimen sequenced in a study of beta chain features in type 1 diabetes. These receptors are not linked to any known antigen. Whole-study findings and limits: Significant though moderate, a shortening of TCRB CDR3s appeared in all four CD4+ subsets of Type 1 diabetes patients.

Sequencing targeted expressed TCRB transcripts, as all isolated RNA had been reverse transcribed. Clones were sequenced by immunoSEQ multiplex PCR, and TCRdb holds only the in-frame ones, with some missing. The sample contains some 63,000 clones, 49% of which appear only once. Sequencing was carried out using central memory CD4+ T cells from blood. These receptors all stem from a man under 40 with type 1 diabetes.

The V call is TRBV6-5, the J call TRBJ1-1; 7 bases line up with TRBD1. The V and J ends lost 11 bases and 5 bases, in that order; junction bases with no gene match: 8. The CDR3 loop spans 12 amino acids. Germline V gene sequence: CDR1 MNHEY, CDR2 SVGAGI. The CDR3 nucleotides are TGTGCCGGTACAGGGGTGGGTACTGAAGCTTTCTTT. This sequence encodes CAGTGVGTEAFF.

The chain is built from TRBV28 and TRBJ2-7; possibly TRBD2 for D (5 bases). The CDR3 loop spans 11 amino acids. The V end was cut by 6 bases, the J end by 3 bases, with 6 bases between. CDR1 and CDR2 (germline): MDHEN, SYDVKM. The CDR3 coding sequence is TGTGCCAGCAGCGGGAACTACGAGCAGTACTTC. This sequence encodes CASSGNYEQYF. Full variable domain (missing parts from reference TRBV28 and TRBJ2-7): DVKVTQSSRYLVKRTGEKVFLECVQDMDHENMFWYRQDPGLGLRLIYFSYDVKMKEKGDIPEGYSVSREKKERFSLILESASTNQTSMYLCASSGNYEQYFGPGTRLTVT.

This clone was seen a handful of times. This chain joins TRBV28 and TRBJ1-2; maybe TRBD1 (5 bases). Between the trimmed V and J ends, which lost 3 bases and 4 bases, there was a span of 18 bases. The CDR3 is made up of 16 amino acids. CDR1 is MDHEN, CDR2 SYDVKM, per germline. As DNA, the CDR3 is TGTGCCAGCAGTTTTCCCCGGACACGGGAGGTCTATGGCTACACCTTC. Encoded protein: CASSFPRTREVYGYTF.

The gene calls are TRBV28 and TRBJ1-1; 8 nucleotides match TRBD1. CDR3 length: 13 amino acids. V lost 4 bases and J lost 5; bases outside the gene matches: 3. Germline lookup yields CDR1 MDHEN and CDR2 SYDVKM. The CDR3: CASSSGGKTEAFF. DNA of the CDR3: TGTGCCAGCAGTTCAGGGGGCAAGACTGAAGCTTTCTTT.

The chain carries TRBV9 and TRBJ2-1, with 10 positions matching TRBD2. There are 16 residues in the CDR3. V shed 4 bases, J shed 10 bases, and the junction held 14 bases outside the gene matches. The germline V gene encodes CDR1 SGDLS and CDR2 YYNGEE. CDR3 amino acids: CASSPQVSGGAGEQFF. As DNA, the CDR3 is TGTGCCAGCAGCCCCCAGGTGAGCGGGGGGGCTGGGGAGCAGTTCTTC.

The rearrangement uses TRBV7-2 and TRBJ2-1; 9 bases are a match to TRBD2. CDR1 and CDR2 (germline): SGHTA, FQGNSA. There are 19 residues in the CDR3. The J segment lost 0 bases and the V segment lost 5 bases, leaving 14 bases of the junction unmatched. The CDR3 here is CASSVGLVAGAFSYNEQFF. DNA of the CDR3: TGTGCCAGCAGCGTAGGCCTGGTAGCGGGGGCCTTCTCCTACAATGAGCAGTTCTTC.

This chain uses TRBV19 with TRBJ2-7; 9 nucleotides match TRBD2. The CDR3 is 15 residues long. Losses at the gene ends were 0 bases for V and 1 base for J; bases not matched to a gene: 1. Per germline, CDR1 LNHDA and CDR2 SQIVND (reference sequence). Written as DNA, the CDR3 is TGTGCCAGTAGTATAGAGCGGGAGGGATCCTACGAGCAGTACTTC. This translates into CASSIEREGSYEQYF.

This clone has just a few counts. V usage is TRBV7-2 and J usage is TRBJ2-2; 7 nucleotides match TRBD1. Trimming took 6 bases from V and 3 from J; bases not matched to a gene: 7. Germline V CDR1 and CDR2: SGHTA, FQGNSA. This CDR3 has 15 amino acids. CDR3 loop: CASRARQGDTGELFF. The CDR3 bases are TGTGCCAGCAGGGCCCGACAGGGCGACACCGGGGAGCTGTTTTTT.

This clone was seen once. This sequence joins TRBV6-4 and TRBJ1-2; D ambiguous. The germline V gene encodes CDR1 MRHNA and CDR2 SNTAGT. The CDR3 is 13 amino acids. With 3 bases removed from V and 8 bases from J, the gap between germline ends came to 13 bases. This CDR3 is CASSEFRGWGYTF. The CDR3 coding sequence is TGTGCCAGCAGTGAATTCCGAGGGTGGGGCTACACCTTC.

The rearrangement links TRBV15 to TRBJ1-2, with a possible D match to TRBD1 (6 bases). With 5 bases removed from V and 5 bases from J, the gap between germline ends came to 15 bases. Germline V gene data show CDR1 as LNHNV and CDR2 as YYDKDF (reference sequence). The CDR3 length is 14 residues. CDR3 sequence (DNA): TGTGCCACCAGCTTTCGGACAGACGTATATGGCTACACCTTC. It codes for CATSFRTDVYGYTF.

The CDR3 loop reads CASGRSGVKGYEQYF. The CDR3, as DNA: TGTGCTAGTGGGAGGAGCGGCGTAAAAGGCTACGAGCAGTACTTC. The rearrangement joins TRBV12-5 to TRBJ2-5, with D tentatively TRBD2 (5 bases). The closer fit of TRBJ2-7 to the DNA end suggests the J call may be wrong. CDR1 is LGHNT and CDR2 is FRNRAP in the germline V gene. The CDR3 loop spans 15 amino acids.

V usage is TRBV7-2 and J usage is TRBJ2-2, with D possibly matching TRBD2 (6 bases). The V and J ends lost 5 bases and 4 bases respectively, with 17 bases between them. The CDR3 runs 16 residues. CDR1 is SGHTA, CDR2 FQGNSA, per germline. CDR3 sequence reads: CASSPQGGTFTGELFF. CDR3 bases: TGTGCCAGCAGCCCCCAGGGAGGAACATTCACCGGGGAGCTGTTTTTT.

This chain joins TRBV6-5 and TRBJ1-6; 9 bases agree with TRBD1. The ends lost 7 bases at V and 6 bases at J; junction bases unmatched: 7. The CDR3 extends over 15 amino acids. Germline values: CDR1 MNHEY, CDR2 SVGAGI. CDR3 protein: CASTYMDRGNSPLHF. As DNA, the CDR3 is TGTGCCAGCACCTATATGGACAGGGGTAATTCACCCCTCCACTTT.

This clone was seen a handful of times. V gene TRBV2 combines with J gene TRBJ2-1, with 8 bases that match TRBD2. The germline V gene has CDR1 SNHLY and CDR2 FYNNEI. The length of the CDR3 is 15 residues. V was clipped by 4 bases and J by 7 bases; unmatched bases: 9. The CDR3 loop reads CASSGQRGGSNEQFF. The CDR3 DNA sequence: TGTGCCAGCAGTGGCCAACGGGGGGGATCAAATGAGCAGTTCTTC.

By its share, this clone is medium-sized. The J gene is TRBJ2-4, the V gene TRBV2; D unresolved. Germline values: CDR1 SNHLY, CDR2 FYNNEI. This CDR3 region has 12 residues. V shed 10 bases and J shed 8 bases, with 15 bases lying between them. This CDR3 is CATTRPRDIQYF. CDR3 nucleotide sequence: TGTGCCACTACGCGGCCGCGAGACATTCAGTACTTC.

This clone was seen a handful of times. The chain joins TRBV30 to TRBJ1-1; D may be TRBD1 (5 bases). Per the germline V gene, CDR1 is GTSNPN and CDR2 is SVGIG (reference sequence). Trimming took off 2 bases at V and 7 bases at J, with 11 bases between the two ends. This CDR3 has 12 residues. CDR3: CAWSPSGLEAFF. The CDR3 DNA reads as TGTGCCTGGAGTCCCTCGGGACTTGAAGCTTTCTTT.

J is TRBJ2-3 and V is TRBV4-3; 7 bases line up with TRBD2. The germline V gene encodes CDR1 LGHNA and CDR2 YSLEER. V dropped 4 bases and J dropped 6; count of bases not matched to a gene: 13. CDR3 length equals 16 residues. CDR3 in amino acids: CASSPPGGSFLDTQYF. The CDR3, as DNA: TGCGCCAGCAGCCCACCCGGCGGGAGCTTCTTGGATACGCAGTATTTT.

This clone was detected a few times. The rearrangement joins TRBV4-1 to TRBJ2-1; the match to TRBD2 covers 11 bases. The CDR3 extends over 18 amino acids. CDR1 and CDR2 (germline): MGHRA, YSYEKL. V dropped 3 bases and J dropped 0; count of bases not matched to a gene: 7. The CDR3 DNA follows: TGCGCCAGCAGCCAGGCCGGGACTAGCGGCTCCTCCTACAATGAGCAGTTCTTC. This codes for CASSQAGTSGSSYNEQFF.

CDR3 in DNA: TGTGCCAGCAGCTTCGGGGGGGCCGATTACAATGAGCAGTTCTTC. Translation gives CASSFGGADYNEQFF. The chain uses TRBV7-2 and TRBJ2-1; 8 bases align to TRBD2. Per germline, CDR1 SGHTA and CDR2 FQGNSA. This CDR3 contains 15 residues. V was pared by 3 bases and J by 4 bases, with 5 bases of the junction left unmatched.

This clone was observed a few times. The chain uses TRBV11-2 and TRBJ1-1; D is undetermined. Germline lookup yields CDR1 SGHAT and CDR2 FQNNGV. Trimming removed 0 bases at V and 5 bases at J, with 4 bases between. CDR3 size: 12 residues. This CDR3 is CASSLERTEAFF. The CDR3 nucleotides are TGTGCCAGCAGCTTAGAGAGGACTGAAGCTTTCTTT.

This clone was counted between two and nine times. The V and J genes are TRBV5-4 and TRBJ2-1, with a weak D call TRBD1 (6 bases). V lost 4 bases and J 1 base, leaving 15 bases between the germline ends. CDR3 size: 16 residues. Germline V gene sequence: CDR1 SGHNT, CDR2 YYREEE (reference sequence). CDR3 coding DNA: TGTGCCAGCAGCCTGGCGAGCAGGGGTTCCTACAATGAGCAGTTCTTC. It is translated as CASSLASRGSYNEQFF.

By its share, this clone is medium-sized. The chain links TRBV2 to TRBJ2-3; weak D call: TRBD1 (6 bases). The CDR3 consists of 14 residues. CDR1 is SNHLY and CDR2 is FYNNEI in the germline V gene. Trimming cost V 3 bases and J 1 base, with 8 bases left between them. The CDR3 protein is CASSEGAGTDTQYF. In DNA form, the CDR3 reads TGTGCCAGCAGTGAGGGGGCAGGCACAGATACGCAGTATTTT.

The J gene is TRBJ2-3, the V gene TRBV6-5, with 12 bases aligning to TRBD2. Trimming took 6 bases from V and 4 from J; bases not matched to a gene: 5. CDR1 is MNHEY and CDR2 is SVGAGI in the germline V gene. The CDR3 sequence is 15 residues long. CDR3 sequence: CASRPSGGAPDTQYF. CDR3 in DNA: TGTGCCAGCAGACCTAGCGGGGGGGCCCCAGATACGCAGTATTTT.

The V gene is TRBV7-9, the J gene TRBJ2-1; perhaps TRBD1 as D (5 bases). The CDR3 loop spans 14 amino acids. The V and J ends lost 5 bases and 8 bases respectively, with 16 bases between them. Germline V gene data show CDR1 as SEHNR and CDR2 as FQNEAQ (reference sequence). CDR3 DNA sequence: TGTGCCAGCAGCCGACCAAGCCAGGGCGATGAGCAGTTCTTC. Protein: CASSRPSQGDEQFF.

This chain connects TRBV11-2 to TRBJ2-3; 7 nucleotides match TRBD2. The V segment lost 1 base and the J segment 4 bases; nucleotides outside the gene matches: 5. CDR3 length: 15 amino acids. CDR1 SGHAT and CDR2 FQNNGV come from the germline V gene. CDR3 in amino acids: CASSLGTRVPDTQYF. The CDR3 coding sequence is TGTGCCAGCAGCTTAGGGACTAGGGTACCAGATACGCAGTATTTT.

The CDR3 region has the DNA TGTGCCTGGGCCAAGAAGGAGTACAATGAGCAGTTCTTC. Its translation is CAWAKKEYNEQFF. The chain is built from TRBV30 and TRBJ2-1; D is undetermined. Between the trimmed V and J ends, which lost 5 bases and 4 bases, there was a span of 12 bases. The CDR3 loop spans 13 amino acids. Looked up from germline, CDR1 is GTSNPN and CDR2 is SVGIG (reference sequence).

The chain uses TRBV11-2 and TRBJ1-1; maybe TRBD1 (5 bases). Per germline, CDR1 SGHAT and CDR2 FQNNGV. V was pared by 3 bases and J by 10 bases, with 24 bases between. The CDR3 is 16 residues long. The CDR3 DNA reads TGTGCCAGCAGCTTGGTGACAGCAGACCAGGGTAGGCCAGCTTTCTTT. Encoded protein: CASSLVTADQGRPAFF.